This TCR beta chain was documented in a study of blood T cell repertoires in COVID-19. In the study overall: The analysed material was cDNA or gDNA that came from T cells, B-cell-depleted T cells, or PBMCs.

The authors' processing: Nucleated cell number was recorded as an estimate derived from reference gene primer amplification. The method was immunoSEQ multiplex PCR; TCRdb's version includes in-frame clones alone and lacks a portion of them. From that table come the V and J calls and clone size; the DNA was used to work out D and trimming. This table holds over 90,000 clones, 75% to 90% found once. The sample taken for sequencing was peripheral blood. This TCR was recovered from a human donor in a cohort sampled during active COVID-19.

In nucleotides, the CDR3 is TGCGCCAGCAGCTTGGAACAGGGGAGCACAGATACGCAGTATTTT. Residues: CASSLEQGSTDTQYF. The rearrangement links TRBV5-1 to TRBJ2-3; 7 bases are a match to TRBD1. The V gene end was trimmed by 0 bases and the J gene end by 0 bases; junction bases not matched to a gene: 1. The CDR3 sequence is 15 residues long. Germline V CDR1 and CDR2: SGHRS, YFSETQ.